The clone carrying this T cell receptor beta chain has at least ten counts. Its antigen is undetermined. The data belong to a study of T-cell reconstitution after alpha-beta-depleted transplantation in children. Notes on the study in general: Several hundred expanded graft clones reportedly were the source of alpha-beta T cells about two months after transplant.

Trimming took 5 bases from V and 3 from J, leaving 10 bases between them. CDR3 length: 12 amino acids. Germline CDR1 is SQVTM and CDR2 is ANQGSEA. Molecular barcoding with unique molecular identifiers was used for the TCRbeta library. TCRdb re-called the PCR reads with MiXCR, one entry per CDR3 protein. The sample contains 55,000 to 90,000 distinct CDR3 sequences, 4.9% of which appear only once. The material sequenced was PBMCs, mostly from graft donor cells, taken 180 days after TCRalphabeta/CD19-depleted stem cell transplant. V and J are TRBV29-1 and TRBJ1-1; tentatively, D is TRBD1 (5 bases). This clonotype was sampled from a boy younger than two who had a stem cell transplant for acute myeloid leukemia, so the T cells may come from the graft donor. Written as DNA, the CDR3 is TGCAGCGTTCCGACAGCTTACACTGAAGCTTTCTTT. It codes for CSVPTAYTEAFF.